Presented here are 16 T cell receptor beta chains from one specimen sequenced in a study of identical twins. Each CDR3 protein gets one entry after TCRdb re-called the 5' RACE reads with MiXCR. The data hold 1.5 million to 2 million distinct CDR3 sequences, with under 35% observed a single time. The material sequenced was cord blood. The receptors originated from a newborn girl in good health.

This clonotype turned up a few times. The J gene is TRBJ1-1, the V gene TRBV11-1; D might be TRBD1 (6 bases). The V and J ends lost 3 bases and 0 bases respectively, with 35 bases between them. The germline CDR1 and CDR2 sequences are SGHAT and FQDESV (reference sequence). The CDR3 runs to 23 residues. The CDR3 DNA reads TGTGCCAGCAGCTTGTTATCCCACGACTTGGGGGCAGTCCCCCGAAACATGAACACTGAAGCTTTCTTT. Encoded protein: CASSLLSHDLGAVPRNMNTEAFF.

The chain has TRBV9 and TRBJ2-1, with D hard to call. V shed 1 base and J shed 4 bases, with 9 bases lying between them. Germline V CDR1 and CDR2: SGDLS, YYNGEE. The CDR3 spans 14 residues. The CDR3 loop is CASSVNTRYNEQFF. The CDR3 DNA follows: TGTGCCAGCAGCGTAAACACCAGATACAATGAGCAGTTCTTC.

This clonotype was observed a few times. This sequence joins TRBV20-1 and TRBJ2-4; 10 positions agree with TRBD2. The CDR3 is made up of 17 amino acids. Germline assignment: CDR1 DFQATT and CDR2 SNEGSKA (reference sequence). V was pared by 3 bases and J by 0 bases, with 8 bases of the junction left unmatched. The CDR3 nucleotides are TGCAGTGCTAGTTCGCTAGCGGGGGACGTAGCCAAAAACATTCAGTACTTC. It codes for CSASSLAGDVAKNIQYF.

This clonotype was observed a handful of times. V gene TRBV21-1 combines with J gene TRBJ2-3; the DNA was not compared with TRBD1, the D call given in the table. TRBV21-1 is labeled a pseudogene. This CDR3 has 16 residues. CDR3 DNA sequence: TGTGCCAGCACCCTGGAGTTTAGTGGGGACACAGATACGCAGTATTTT. It is translated as CASTLEFSGDTDTQYF.

This clonotype was observed a handful of times. CDR3 coding DNA: TGCAGTGCTAGTTCCTGGCACTTCGGGTGGGAGCAGTACTTC. This codes for CSASSWHFGWEQYF. The chain recombines TRBV20-1 with TRBJ2-7; D not resolved. V lost 3 bases, J lost 7 bases, and 19 bases lay in between. CDR1 is DFQATT, CDR2 SNEGSKA, per germline (reference sequence). The length of the CDR3 is 14 residues.

The chain uses TRBV4-1 and TRBJ2-4, with TRBD2 matching over 15 bases. V was clipped by 3 bases and J by 0 bases; unmatched bases: 3. Germline CDR1 and CDR2: MGHRA and YSYEKL. This CDR3 is 18 amino acids long. CDR3 protein: CASSQGLAGGKAKNIQYF. CDR3 nucleotides: TGCGCCAGCAGCCAGGGACTAGCGGGAGGAAAAGCCAAAAACATTCAGTACTTC.

This clonotype has just a few counts. The J gene is TRBJ2-7, the V gene TRBV4-2; D possibly uses TRBD1 or TRBD2 (5 bases each). The CDR3 runs 15 residues. Germline CDR1 LGHNA, CDR2 YNFKEQ. The germline V and J ends were trimmed by 4 bases and 7 bases, with 20 bases remaining between them. The CDR3 spells CASSLPLSGHREQYF. The DNA of the CDR3 is TGTGCCAGCAGCCTCCCTTTGTCGGGGCATCGGGAGCAGTACTTC.

The chain uses TRBV10-3 and TRBJ2-4, with D possibly TRBD1 on 5 matching bases. CDR3 length: 12 residues. CDR1 ENHRY and CDR2 SYGVKD come from the germline V gene. The ends were cut back, 4 bases at V and 4 bases at J, with 5 bases in the middle. The CDR3, as DNA: TGTGCCATCAGTGGACAGAAAAACATTCAGTACTTC. It specifies CAISGQKNIQYF.

The chain is built from TRBV4-1 and TRBJ2-1, with 7 nucleotides matching TRBD2. Germline lookup yields CDR1 MGHRA and CDR2 YSYEKL. The CDR3 spans 13 residues. J gave up 13 bases and V 1 base, and 7 bases lay outside the gene matches. CDR3 nucleotides: TGCGCCAGCAGCCAAGGCGGGGGAGAGACCCAGTTCTTC. The encoded protein is CASSQGGGETQFF.

The V and J genes are TRBV30 and TRBJ2-1; D could derive from TRBD1 or TRBD2 (5 bases each). The J call is doubtful: the DNA matches TRBJ2-7 better. Looked up from germline, CDR1 is GTSNPN and CDR2 is SVGIG (reference sequence). The CDR3 is made up of 15 amino acids. The CDR3 DNA is TGTGCCTGGAGTGTGACGGGGCGCTCCTACAATGAGCAGTACTTC. Its protein product is CAWSVTGRSYNEQYF.

This clonotype was seen only a few times. V and J are TRBV20-1 and TRBJ2-3; D is unresolved. There are 16 residues in the CDR3. V gave up 3 bases and J gave up 0 bases, with 16 bases separating them. Germline loops: CDR1 DFQATT, CDR2 SNEGSKA (reference sequence). CDR3 sequence (DNA): TGCAGTGCTAGTAAACCTCGGAGCGATAGCACAGATACGCAGTATTTT. Translating it yields CSASKPRSDSTDTQYF.

This clonotype has a count of ten or more. The chain's CDR3 is CASSFRGARPGANVLTF. CDR3 nucleotide sequence: TGTGCCAGCAGTTTTAGGGGTGCTCGTCCTGGGGCCAACGTCCTGACTTTC. The V gene is TRBV12-3 or TRBV12-4, the J gene TRBJ2-6; perhaps TRBD1 as D (5 bases). Trimming took 3 bases from V and 2 from J, leaving 14 bases between them. The CDR3 sequence is 17 residues long.

This clonotype was recorded a few times. The gene calls are TRBV10-3 and TRBJ2-1; D might be TRBD2 (5 bases). The CDR3 has 17 residues. CDR1 is ENHRY, CDR2 SYGVKD, per germline. The V end lost 0 bases, the J end lost 4 bases, and 16 bases lay between the germline ends. The CDR3 reads CAISESGPGSWYNEQFF. DNA of the CDR3: TGTGCCATCAGTGAGTCAGGCCCGGGGTCCTGGTACAATGAGCAGTTCTTC.

This clonotype has only a few counts. The chain links TRBV12-3 or TRBV12-4 to TRBJ2-3; D might be TRBD2 (6 bases). The CDR3 covers 14 residues. Deletions cut 5 bases from V and 0 bases from J, with 9 bases between. Here the CDR3 reads CASSTSHSTDTQYF. DNA for the CDR3: TGTGCCAGCAGTACTAGCCACAGCACAGATACGCAGTATTTT.

This chain uses TRBV7-9 with TRBJ1-1; the D gene is possibly TRBD1 (6 bases). Germline-derived CDR1 and CDR2 are SEHNR and FQNEAQ (reference sequence). This CDR3 region has 15 residues. V lost 5 bases and J 5 bases, leaving 18 bases between the germline ends. The CDR3 reads CASSVFQGKGTEAFF. The CDR3 nucleotides read TGTGCCAGCAGCGTCTTCCAGGGGAAGGGGACTGAAGCTTTCTTT.

This clonotype was seen more than once but under ten times. The chain recombines TRBV7-2 with TRBJ1-4, with a tentative D call TRBD1 (6 bases). The germline V and J ends were trimmed by 2 bases and 7 bases, with 14 bases remaining between them. Germline V CDR1 and CDR2: SGHTA, FQGNSA. There are 15 residues in the CDR3. The CDR3 nucleotides are TGTGCCAGCAGCTTACTTTACAGGGAGTTTGAAAAACTGTTTTTT. Translating it yields CASSLLYREFEKLFF.